Presented here are 4 T cell receptor beta chains from one specimen sequenced in a study of T cell responses to AZD1222 COVID-19 vaccine. Only in-frame clones appear in the TCRdb table, and some are missing; sequencing was by immunoSEQ multiplex PCR. This sample has roughly 100,000 clones, with 70% to 90% found just once. The sample consisted of peripheral blood, taken on day 0 of AZD1222 vaccination. The receptor source for this set is an adult in good health.

The J gene is TRBJ2-3, the V gene TRBV6-5; no reliable D call. V was trimmed by 7 bases and J by 2 bases, leaving 10 bases between them. This CDR3 has 13 amino acids. Germline-derived CDR1 and CDR2 are MNHEY and SVGAGI. CDR3 DNA sequence: TGTGCCAGCATGGCCGGATACACAGATACGCAGTATTTT. As protein: CASMAGYTDTQYF.

V and J are TRBV4-2 and TRBJ2-7; D possibly matches TRBD1 or TRBD2 (5 bases each). The CDR3 loop spans 15 amino acids. The ends were cut back, 0 bases at V and 1 base at J, with 10 bases in the middle. Per the germline V gene, CDR1 is LGHNA and CDR2 is YNFKEQ. CDR3 residues: CASSQDLWGSYEQYF. The CDR3 nucleotides are TGTGCCAGCAGCCAAGATTTGTGGGGGTCCTACGAGCAGTACTTC.

The rearrangement links TRBV24-1 to TRBJ2-2; weak D call: TRBD1 (5 bases). CDR3 length equals 11 residues. Germline V lookup: CDR1 KGHDR, CDR2 SFDVKD. The ends were cut back, 6 bases at V and 7 bases at J, with 5 bases in the middle. CDR3 DNA: TGTGCCACCAGTAGGGGCGGGGAGCTGTTTTTT. Translated, it gives CATSRGGELFF.

J is TRBJ1-6 and V is TRBV10-3, with D tentatively TRBD1 (5 bases). CDR3 length equals 12 residues. Trimming pared 4 bases from V and 8 bases from J, leaving 6 bases between. The germline V gene encodes CDR1 ENHRY and CDR2 SYGVKD. DNA of the CDR3: TGTGCCATCAGTGTAGGGGATTCACCCCTCCACTTT. Protein product: CAISVGDSPLHF.